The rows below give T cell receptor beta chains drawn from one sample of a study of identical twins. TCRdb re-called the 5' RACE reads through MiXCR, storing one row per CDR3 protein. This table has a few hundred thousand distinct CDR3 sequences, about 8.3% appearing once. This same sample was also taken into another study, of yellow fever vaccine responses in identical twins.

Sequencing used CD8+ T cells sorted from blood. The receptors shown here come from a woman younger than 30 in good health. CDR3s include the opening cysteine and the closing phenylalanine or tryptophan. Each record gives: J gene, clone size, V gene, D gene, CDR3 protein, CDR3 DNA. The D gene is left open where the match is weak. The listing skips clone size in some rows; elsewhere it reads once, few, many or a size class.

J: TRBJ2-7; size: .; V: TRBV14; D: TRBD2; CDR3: CASSQGLAGELRSQYF; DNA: TGTGCCAGCAGCCAGGGACTAGCGGGAGAGCTACGATCGCAGTACTTC
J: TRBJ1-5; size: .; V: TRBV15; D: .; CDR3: CATSRVTDQAQHF; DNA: TGTGCCACCAGCAGAGTAACAGATCAGGCCCAGCATTTT
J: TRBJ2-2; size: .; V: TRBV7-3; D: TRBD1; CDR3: CASSPGGTNTGELFF; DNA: TGTGCCAGCAGCCCAGGGGGCACGAACACCGGGGAGCTGTTTTTT
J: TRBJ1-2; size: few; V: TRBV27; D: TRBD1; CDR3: CASSFDRVGYTF; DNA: TGTGCCAGCAGTTTCGACAGGGTGGGCTACACCTTC
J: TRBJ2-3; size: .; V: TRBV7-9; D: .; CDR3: CASSLDRSITSTDTQYF; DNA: TGTGCCAGCAGCTTGGACAGAAGTATCACTAGCACAGATACGCAGTATTTT
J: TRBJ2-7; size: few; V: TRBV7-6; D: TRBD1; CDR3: CASSLGQGSGQYF; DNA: TGTGCCAGCAGCTTAGGACAGGGGTCGGGGCAGTACTTC
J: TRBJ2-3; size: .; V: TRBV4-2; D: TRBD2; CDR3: CASSQDSVGTSGSRSTDTQYF; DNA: TGTGCCAGCAGCCAAGATTCGGTGGGGACTAGCGGGAGCAGAAGCACAGATACGCAGTATTTT
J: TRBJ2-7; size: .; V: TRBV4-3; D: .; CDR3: CASSQTNGGSYEQYF; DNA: TGCGCCAGCAGCCAAACGAATGGCGGTTCCTACGAGCAGTACTTC
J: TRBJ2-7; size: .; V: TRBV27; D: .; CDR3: CATARVNYEQYF; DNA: TGTGCCACCGCTCGGGTTAACTACGAGCAGTACTTC
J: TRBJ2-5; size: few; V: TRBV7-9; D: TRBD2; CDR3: CASSSQAGEETQYF; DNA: TGTGCCAGCAGCTCCCAAGCGGGAGAAGAGACCCAGTACTTC
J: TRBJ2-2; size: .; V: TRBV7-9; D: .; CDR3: CASSSPGLDVVELFF; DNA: TGTGCCAGCAGCTCCCCGGGACTTGATGTAGTGGAGCTGTTTTTT